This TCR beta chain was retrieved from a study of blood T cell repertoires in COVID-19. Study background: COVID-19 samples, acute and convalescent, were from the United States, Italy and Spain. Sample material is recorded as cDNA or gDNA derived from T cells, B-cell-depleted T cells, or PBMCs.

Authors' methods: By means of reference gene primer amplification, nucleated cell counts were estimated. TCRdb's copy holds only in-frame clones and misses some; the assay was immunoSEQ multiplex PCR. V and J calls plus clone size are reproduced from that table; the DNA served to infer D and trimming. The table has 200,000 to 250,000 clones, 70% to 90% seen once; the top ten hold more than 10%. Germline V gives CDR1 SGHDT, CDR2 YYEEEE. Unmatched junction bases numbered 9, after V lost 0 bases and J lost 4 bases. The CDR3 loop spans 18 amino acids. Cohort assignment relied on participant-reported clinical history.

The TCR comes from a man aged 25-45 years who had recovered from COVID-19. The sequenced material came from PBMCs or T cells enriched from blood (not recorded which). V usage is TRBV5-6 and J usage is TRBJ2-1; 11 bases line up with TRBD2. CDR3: CASSLGLLAGGKYNEQFF. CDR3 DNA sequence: TGTGCCAGCAGCTTGGGTTTGCTAGCGGGGGGCAAATACAATGAGCAGTTCTTC.